The 16 T cell receptor beta chains below come from one sample, sequenced in a study of OX40 agonist ivuxolimab in advanced cancers. Library preparation used the immunoSEQ multiplex PCR assay. TCRdb mirrors the immuneACCESS table, restricted to in-frame sequences. Some clones are absent from its copies; in checked studies, under half trace to an unresolved V gene, and the reason for the others is unknown. Counted in this sample were 35,000 to 45,000 clones; 70% to 85% of them appeared once. The top ten clones comprise approximately 25% of the sample. Specimen: CD4+ or CD8+ T cells sorted from blood, collected in a trial of the OX40 agonist ivuxolimab. These receptors all stem from an adult with an advanced solid tumor such as melanoma, head and neck, liver or kidney cancer.

This clone is medium-sized by share. The rearrangement joins TRBV27 to TRBJ1-2; D is possibly TRBD1 (6 bases). V shed 0 bases and J shed 4 bases, with 9 bases lying between them. This CDR3 comprises 14 residues. Germline V gives CDR1 MNHEY, CDR2 SMNVEV (reference sequence). This CDR3 is CASSLSTGFYGYTF. The CDR3 nucleotides are TGTGCCAGCAGTTTATCCACAGGGTTCTATGGCTACACCTTC.

The rearrangement joins TRBV27 to TRBJ2-5; no definite D call. The DNA end is more similar to TRBJ2-7, so the J call may be wrong. The CDR3 is made up of 12 amino acids. Germline CDR1 and CDR2: MNHEY and SMNVEV (reference sequence). In DNA form, the CDR3 reads TGTGCCAGCAGTTCCCCCTCCTACGAGCAGTACTTC. Its translation is CASSSPSYEQYF.

The CDR3 coding sequence is TGTGCCAGCAGCCAGACAGGGGTTGAAGCTTTCTTT. Amino acids: CASSQTGVEAFF. This chain links TRBV2 with TRBJ1-1; 8 bases are a match to TRBD1. The CDR3 totals 12 residues. Losses at the gene ends were 6 bases for V and 7 bases for J; bases not matched to a gene: 4. Germline loops: CDR1 SNHLY, CDR2 FYNNEI.

This sequence joins TRBV28 and TRBJ2-1, with 8 bases aligning to TRBD2. CDR3 length equals 17 residues. The germline gives CDR1 MDHEN, CDR2 SYDVKM. V dropped 4 bases and J dropped 4; count of bases not matched to a gene: 12. The DNA for the CDR3 is TGTGCCAGCAGTTCCCCCCTAGTGGCGGGAGGTTACAATGAGCAGTTCTTC. This gives the protein CASSSPLVAGGYNEQFF.

The CDR3 nucleotides read TGTGCCAGCAGCGCCGAGTGGGACAGCAATCAGCCCCAGCATTTT. Translated, it gives CASSAEWDSNQPQHF. This chain connects TRBV9 to TRBJ1-5; D might be TRBD1 (5 bases). The V and J ends lost 3 bases and 1 base respectively, with 11 bases between them. The CDR3 covers 15 residues. Per the germline V gene, CDR1 is SGDLS and CDR2 is YYNGEE.

The chain carries TRBV9 and TRBJ1-2; D gene unclear. CDR1 is SGDLS, CDR2 YYNGEE, per germline. CDR3 length equals 11 residues. V was shortened by 3 bases and J by 5 bases, with 5 bases between the two germline ends. The CDR3 region has the DNA TGTGCCAGCAGCGGTAGATATGGCTACACCTTC. As protein: CASSGRYGYTF. Full variable domain (outside the CDR3, taken from reference TRBV9 and TRBJ1-2): DSGVTQTPKHLITATGQRVTLRCSPRSGDLSVYWYQQSLDQGLQFLIQYYNGEERAKGNILERFSAQQFPDLHSELNLSSLELGDSALYFCASSGRYGYTFGSGTRLTVV.

This clone appeared once. The V call is TRBV14, the J call TRBJ1-2; the match to TRBD1 covers 8 bases. There are 14 residues in the CDR3. The germline V gene encodes CDR1 SGHDN and CDR2 FVKESK. The V and J ends lost 3 bases and 4 bases, in that order; junction bases with no gene match: 4. The CDR3: CASSQAGTGYGYTF. CDR3 DNA sequence: TGTGCCAGCAGCCAGGCCGGGACAGGCTATGGCTACACCTTC.

The chain recombines TRBV7-2 with TRBJ1-4; no firm D call. Germline lookup yields CDR1 SGHTA and CDR2 FQGNSA. The CDR3 loop spans 15 amino acids. V was trimmed by 5 bases and J by 0 bases, leaving 10 bases between them. CDR3 protein: CASSPFRTTNEKLFF. Here the CDR3 DNA reads TGTGCCAGCAGCCCATTCCGGACAACTAATGAAAAACTGTTTTTT.

The chain is built from TRBV2 and TRBJ1-2; D unresolved. Germline V lookup: CDR1 SNHLY, CDR2 FYNNEI. V was cut by 3 bases and J by 4 bases, with 12 bases left in between. The CDR3 has 14 residues. The CDR3 DNA follows: TGTGCCAGCAGTGAGCTCATCATCGGCTATGGCTACACCTTC. Its translation is CASSELIIGYGYTF.

The chain combines TRBV28 with TRBJ2-7; TRBD2 agrees at 9 bases. The V segment lost 6 bases and the J segment 3 bases; nucleotides outside the gene matches: 0. From germline, CDR1 is MDHEN and CDR2 SYDVKM. CDR3 size: 12 residues. CDR3 nucleotides: TGTGCCAGCAGGACTAGCGGCTACGAGCAGTACTTC. It is translated as CASRTSGYEQYF.

The chain joins TRBV7-2 to TRBJ2-1; unclear D gene. CDR3 length: 11 amino acids. Trimming pared 5 bases from V and 7 bases from J, leaving 6 bases between. Germline CDR1 reads SGHTA; CDR2 reads FQGNSA. CDR3: CASSLSNEQFF. The CDR3 nucleotides are TGTGCCAGCAGCCTCTCAAATGAGCAGTTCTTC.

This clone was recorded a few times. The chain links TRBV6-5 to TRBJ1-6; no firm D call. This CDR3 region has 15 residues. Germline CDR1 and CDR2: MNHEY and SVGAGI. The V and J ends lost 6 bases and 2 bases respectively, with 11 bases between them. CDR3 protein: CASRAPGPYNSPLHF. CDR3 DNA: TGTGCCAGCAGGGCTCCTGGTCCCTATAATTCACCCCTCCACTTT.

This chain uses TRBV30 with TRBJ2-1, with 10 bases aligning to TRBD2. The CDR3 has 19 residues. The germline CDR1 and CDR2 sequences are GTSNPN and SVGIG (reference sequence). After removal of 0 bases from V and 0 bases from J, the junction contained 11 bases not matched to a gene. In DNA form, the CDR3 reads TGTGCCTGGAGTGTACGCAGGACTAGCGGCCCGAGCTCCTACAATGAGCAGTTCTTC. This gives the protein CAWSVRRTSGPSSYNEQFF.

The rearrangement joins TRBV9 to TRBJ1-3; no reliable D call. Germline CDR1 SGDLS, CDR2 YYNGEE. Trimming took 4 bases from V and 4 from J, leaving 18 bases between them. The CDR3 is 16 amino acids. The CDR3 region has the DNA TGTGCCAGCAGCCTAGGGTCCATGAGCCAAGGAAACACCATATATTTT. Protein: CASSLGSMSQGNTIYF.

The chain carries TRBV5-1 and TRBJ2-1; D is unclear. There are 14 residues in the CDR3. Trimming removed 0 bases from V and 6 bases from J, with 10 bases in between. In germline, CDR1 is SGHRS, CDR2 YFSETQ. CDR3 coding DNA: TGCGCCAGCAGCTTGGGAATGCGGTCCAATGAGCAGTTCTTC. It specifies CASSLGMRSNEQFF.

J is TRBJ2-1 and V is TRBV11-3; TRBD1 matches 11 bases. Germline V gives CDR1 SGHNT, CDR2 YENEEA. This CDR3 contains 16 residues. V was clipped by 3 bases and J by 6 bases; unmatched bases: 7. This CDR3 reads CASSFAGTGGLNEQFF. The CDR3 DNA sequence: TGTGCCAGCAGCTTCGCCGGGACAGGGGGTCTCAATGAGCAGTTCTTC.